A single sample gave rise to the 14 T cell receptor beta chains below, sequenced in a study of control samples from healthy donors and cancer patients. Sequenced by immunoSEQ multiplex PCR; TCRdb stores in-frame clones only, minus some. The profile shows 250,000 to 300,000 clones, around 80% of them singletons. Material for sequencing was PBMCs. Receptors originate from a woman aged 60-75 years with lung cancer.

The chain links TRBV2 to TRBJ1-5; D unresolved. Germline V gene sequence: CDR1 SNHLY, CDR2 FYNNEI. The CDR3 is 16 amino acids. Trimming took off 7 bases at V and 7 bases at J, with 23 bases between the two ends. The CDR3 spells CASMGEVGRVNQPQHF. DNA for the CDR3: TGTGCCAGCATGGGAGAGGTAGGAAGGGTAAACCAGCCCCAGCATTTT. The whole variable domain, remainder taken from reference TRBV2 and TRBJ1-5, is EPEVTQTPSHQVTQMGQEVILRCVPISNHLYFYWYRQILGQKVEFLVSFYNNEISEKSEIFDDQFSVERPDGSNFTLKIRSTKLEDSAMYFCASMGEVGRVNQPQHFGDGTRLSIL.

This chain links TRBV5-1 with TRBJ2-7; D possibly uses TRBD1 or TRBD2 (5 bases each). Per the germline V gene, CDR1 is SGHRS and CDR2 is YFSETQ. V was pared by 4 bases and J by 5 bases, with 16 bases between. This CDR3 has 14 residues. The CDR3 sequence: CASSAGTILHEQYF. The CDR3 DNA follows: TGCGCCAGCAGCGCCGGGACGATTCTCCACGAGCAGTACTTC.

The chain recombines TRBV3-1 (or the pseudogene TRBV3-2) with TRBJ1-5, with 9 bases fitting TRBD1. Losses at the gene ends were 2 bases for V and 7 bases for J; bases not matched to a gene: 6. The CDR3 extends over 15 amino acids. Germline V gives CDR1 LGHDT, CDR2 YNNKEL (reference sequence). CDR3 nucleotides: TGTGCCAGCAGCCAATACAGGGGGCTGGGGCAGCCCCAGCATTTT. Translated: CASSQYRGLGQPQHF.

This clone has only one observation. The chain joins TRBV11-2 to TRBJ2-1, with TRBD2 as a possible D gene (7 bases). With 5 bases removed from V and 11 bases from J, the gap between germline ends came to 22 bases. CDR1 and CDR2 (germline): SGHAT, FQNNGV. This CDR3 comprises 15 residues. The CDR3: CASSRSGGSTPKQFF. Written as DNA, the CDR3 is TGTGCCAGCAGCCGCTCGGGGGGCTCGACCCCTAAGCAGTTCTTC.

J is TRBJ1-2 and V is TRBV19, with D uncertain. The CDR3 sequence is 14 residues long. Trimming took off 4 bases at V and 0 bases at J, with 9 bases between the two ends. Germline lookup yields CDR1 LNHDA and CDR2 SQIVND (reference sequence). The CDR3 protein is CASSSQVANYGYTF. DNA of the CDR3: TGTGCCAGTAGTAGCCAGGTAGCTAACTATGGCTACACCTTC.

V is TRBV6-2 or TRBV6-3 and J is TRBJ1-5; no reliable D call. In germline, CDR1 is MNHEY, CDR2 SVGEGT. Deletions cut 4 bases from V and 3 bases from J, with 13 bases between. This CDR3 has 15 amino acids. The CDR3 DNA reads as TGTGCCAGCAGTTTCCCTACGAACGACAATCAGCCCCAGCATTTT. Translating gives CASSFPTNDNQPQHF.

With regard to this clone: This same CDR3 is encoded by further DNA sequences in the sample. The chain has TRBV9 and TRBJ1-3; D not resolved. The CDR3 loop spans 15 amino acids. Germline-derived CDR1 and CDR2 are SGDLS and YYNGEE. V lost 1 base and J lost 0, with 8 bases in between. For the CDR3, the DNA is TGTGCCAGCAGCGTAACAGACGACTCTGGAAACACCATATATTTT. Translating it yields CASSVTDDSGNTIYF.

The chain has TRBV10-2 and TRBJ1-6, with D tentatively TRBD1 (6 bases). V dropped 5 bases and J dropped 7 bases, with 12 bases sitting between them. The CDR3 is made up of 14 amino acids. The germline V gene encodes CDR1 WSHSY and CDR2 SAAADI. The CDR3 coding sequence is TGCGCCAGCAGTTCACAGGGAAGGAATTCACCCCTCCACTTT. Translation gives CASSSQGRNSPLHF.

The chain couples TRBV11-2 to TRBJ2-7; D could derive from TRBD1 or TRBD2 (6 bases each). Trimming stripped 5 bases from V and 6 bases from J, with 14 bases between. The CDR3 has 13 residues. Germline assignment: CDR1 SGHAT and CDR2 FQNNGV. Here the CDR3 DNA reads TGTGCCAGCAGCGGCAGAGGGGGGCTCGAGCAGTACTTC. Translated: CASSGRGGLEQYF.

This clone was seen more than once but under ten times. The chain recombines TRBV6-6 with TRBJ2-1; weak D call: TRBD1 (5 bases). This CDR3 comprises 16 residues. V was pared by 7 bases and J by 4 bases, with 20 bases between. Germline-derived CDR1 and CDR2 are MNHNY and SVGAGI (reference sequence). The chain's CDR3 is CASTTGRARSYNEQFF. DNA for the CDR3: TGTGCCAGCACCACAGGCAGGGCTCGTTCGTACAATGAGCAGTTCTTC.

A few counts support this clone. The gene calls are TRBV10-1 and TRBJ2-1; D not resolved. Trimming removed 4 bases from V and 3 bases from J, with 7 bases in between. The CDR3 consists of 13 residues. Germline loops: CDR1 WNHNN, CDR2 SYGVQD (reference sequence). The CDR3 loop reads CASSGADYNEQFF. Written as DNA, the CDR3 is TGCGCCAGCAGTGGGGCGGACTACAATGAGCAGTTCTTC.

The chain employs TRBV21-1 and TRBJ2-7; TRBD2, the table's D call, lacks a check against the DNA. TRBV21-1 is classified as a pseudogene. The length of the CDR3 is 15 residues. CDR3: CASRKRSEYTYEQYF. CDR3 nucleotide sequence: TGTGCCAGCCGCAAGAGGTCCGAATATACCTACGAGCAGTACTTC.

The chain combines TRBV5-1 with TRBJ1-3; no clear D gene. There are 15 residues in the CDR3. Germline assignment: CDR1 SGHRS and CDR2 YFSETQ. The V end was cut by 4 bases, the J end by 0 bases, with 11 bases between. In DNA form, the CDR3 reads TGCGCCAGCAGCGAAGGGCAAAGCTCTGGAAACACCATATATTTT. Protein sequence: CASSEGQSSGNTIYF.

The V and J genes are TRBV2 and TRBJ2-2, with a possible D match to TRBD2 (7 bases). The CDR3 sequence is 15 residues long. In germline, CDR1 is SNHLY, CDR2 FYNNEI. Between the trimmed V and J ends, which lost 0 bases and 4 bases, there was a span of 9 bases. As DNA, the CDR3 is TGTGCCAGCAGTGAAGCGGGGGGGCCCACCGGGGAGCTGTTTTTT. Residues: CASSEAGGPTGELFF.